One and the same sample provided the 13 T cell receptor beta chains below, sequenced in a study of blood T cell repertoires in COVID-19. Here immunoSEQ multiplex PCR was the method, and the copy in TCRdb shows in-frame clones only, minus some. The sample has 55,000 to 80,000 clones, roughly 89% seen once. The material sequenced was peripheral blood. The receptors originated from an elderly man with acute or convalescent COVID-19.

This clone appeared a few times. This chain connects TRBV6-5 to TRBJ2-3, with 12 bases aligning to TRBD2. Losses at the gene ends were 6 bases for V and 2 bases for J; bases not matched to a gene: 3. Germline-derived CDR1 and CDR2 are MNHEY and SVGAGI. The CDR3 extends over 15 amino acids. As DNA, the CDR3 is TGTGCCAGCAGAGGGACTAGCGGGCTCACAGATACGCAGTATTTT. It encodes CASRGTSGLTDTQYF.

The genes are TRBV9 and TRBJ1-2; D remains unclear. Germline V gene lookup returns CDR1 SGDLS and CDR2 YYNGEE. V was pared by 4 bases and J by 2 bases, with 12 bases between. This CDR3 comprises 14 residues. CDR3 coding DNA: TGTGCCAGCAGCCCCCAGGCGGGCAACTATGGCTACACCTTC. This translates into CASSPQAGNYGYTF. The entire variable domain, with the rest obtained from reference TRBV9 and TRBJ1-2, is as follows: DSGVTQTPKHLITATGQRVTLRCSPRSGDLSVYWYQQSLDQGLQFLIQYYNGEERAKGNILERFSAQQFPDLHSELNLSSLELGDSALYFCASSPQAGNYGYTFGSGTRLTVV.

The J gene is TRBJ1-1, the V gene TRBV19; TRBD1 is a possible D gene (5 bases). The CDR3 consists of 11 residues. V dropped 5 bases and J dropped 5 bases, with 6 bases sitting between them. Germline V gene sequence: CDR1 LNHDA, CDR2 SQIVND (reference sequence). CDR3 residues: CASSRGTEAFF. The CDR3 DNA follows: TGTGCCAGTAGTCGGGGGACTGAAGCTTTCTTT. Based on the CDR3 plus reference TRBV19 and TRBJ1-1, the full variable domain is DGGITQSPKYLFRKEGQNVTLSCEQNLNHDAMYWYRQDPGQGLRLIYYSQIVNDFQKGDIAEGYSVSREKKESFPLTVTSAQKNPTAFYLCASSRGTEAFFGQGTRLTVV.

The chain links TRBV11-1 to TRBJ2-3; D may be TRBD2 (6 bases). Germline CDR1 and CDR2: SGHAT and FQDESV (reference sequence). This CDR3 is 15 amino acids long. The V end was cut by 4 bases, the J end by 6 bases, with 17 bases between. The CDR3 sequence is CASSWDLREVDTQYF. As DNA, the CDR3 is TGTGCCAGCAGCTGGGACTTGCGGGAAGTCGATACGCAGTATTTT.

The chain joins TRBV14 to TRBJ1-2; 7 bases agree with TRBD1. V lost 1 base and J lost 4; bases outside the gene matches: 9. Germline assignment: CDR1 SGHDN and CDR2 FVKESK. This CDR3 is 16 amino acids long. The CDR3 reads CASSQGATGTIYGYTF. The DNA of the CDR3 is TGTGCCAGCAGCCAAGGGGCGACAGGGACGATCTATGGCTACACCTTC.

This rearrangement joins TRBV6-5 to TRBJ1-6; D remains ambiguous. The CDR3 consists of 13 residues. Germline loops: CDR1 MNHEY, CDR2 SVGAGI. V was clipped by 6 bases and J by 5 bases, with 8 bases between them. In DNA form, the CDR3 reads TGTGCCAGCAGGCCAGCGGATAATTCACCCCTCCACTTT. It codes for CASRPADNSPLHF.

This clone was seen only a few times. The V gene is TRBV6-2 or TRBV6-3, the J gene TRBJ2-1; D is perhaps TRBD1 (5 bases). Trimming shortened V by 5 bases and J by 4 bases, and 6 bases separated the two germline ends. The CDR3 sequence is 12 residues long. CDR1 is MNHEY, CDR2 SVGEGT, per germline. CDR3 in DNA: TGTGCCAGCAGTGACAGTTACAATGAGCAGTTCTTC. Its translation: CASSDSYNEQFF.

This rearrangement joins TRBV3-1 (or the pseudogene TRBV3-2) to TRBJ2-1; 14 positions agree with TRBD2. From germline, CDR1 is LGHDT and CDR2 YNNKEL (reference sequence). The CDR3 spans 17 residues. V lost 0 bases to trimming and J lost 9 bases; unmatched junction nucleotides: 7. CDR3 sequence reads: CASSQERTSGRRGEQFF. The CDR3 nucleotides are TGTGCCAGCAGCCAAGAGCGGACTAGCGGGAGGAGGGGTGAGCAGTTCTTC.

J is TRBJ2-7 and V is TRBV2; no firm D call. The CDR3 spans 11 residues. Trimming removed 4 bases from V and 4 bases from J, with 5 bases in between. CDR1 SNHLY and CDR2 FYNNEI come from the germline V gene. The CDR3: CASSAQYEQYF. The CDR3 region has the DNA TGTGCCAGCAGTGCCCAGTACGAGCAGTACTTC.

This clone showed up just a few times. This chain joins TRBV4-2 and TRBJ1-5; possible D gene TRBD1, 5 bases. Looked up from germline, CDR1 is LGHNA and CDR2 is YNFKEQ. This CDR3 has 15 residues. The ends were cut back, 4 bases at V and 3 bases at J, with 13 bases in the middle. CDR3 nucleotide sequence: TGTGCCAGCAGCCTTCGTGGCAGGGACAATCAGCCCCAGCATTTT. Translated, it gives CASSLRGRDNQPQHF.

The V and J genes are TRBV7-9 and TRBJ2-5; D not certain. Looked up from germline, CDR1 is SEHNR and CDR2 is FQNEAQ (reference sequence). CDR3 length: 13 amino acids. V lost 5 bases and J lost 5, with 12 bases in between. The CDR3 sequence: CASSPVSEETQYF. DNA of the CDR3: TGTGCCAGCAGCCCAGTATCGGAGGAGACCCAGTACTTC.

The V gene is TRBV19, the J gene TRBJ1-5, with TRBD1 identical over 7 bases. V shed 5 bases and J 3 bases; nucleotides not matched to a gene: 4. The CDR3 loop spans 14 amino acids. Looked up from germline, CDR1 is LNHDA and CDR2 is SQIVND (reference sequence). The CDR3 protein is CASSLDRTNQPQHF. The CDR3 DNA follows: TGTGCCAGTAGTCTGGACAGGACCAATCAGCCCCAGCATTTT.

This chain links TRBV5-4 with TRBJ2-2; D may be TRBD1 (7 bases). With 2 bases removed from V and 7 bases from J, the gap between germline ends came to 15 bases. CDR3 length: 15 amino acids. Germline lookup yields CDR1 SGHNT and CDR2 YYREEE (reference sequence). DNA of the CDR3: TGTGCCAGCAGCTTTCTCCAGGGGGGAGTCGGGGAGCTGTTTTTT. Translating gives CASSFLQGGVGELFF.